This T cell receptor beta chain was documented in a study of blood T cell repertoires in COVID-19. Across the study: Material from acute and convalescent COVID-19 was sourced from the United States, Italy and Spain.

Germline loops: CDR1 MNHNY, CDR2 SVGAGI (reference sequence). The CDR3 consists of 11 residues. Trimming took 6 bases from V and 8 from J, leaving 8 bases between them. In the original analysis: Amplification from reference gene primers served as the basis for estimated nucleated cell counts. The repertoire was sequenced with immunoSEQ multiplex PCR; TCRdb's copy has only in-frame clones and lacks some. V, J and clone size were drawn from that table, and D and trimming were deduced from the DNA. The table has under 250,000 clones, around nine tenths seen once. The sequence was collected from a woman aged 60-75 years with acute or convalescent COVID-19. Material for sequencing was peripheral blood. This sequence joins TRBV6-6 and TRBJ1-5; D is ambiguous. DNA for the CDR3: TGTGCCAGCAGCTCCACTGAGCCCCAGCATTTT. As protein: CASSSTEPQHF.